These 9 T cell receptor beta chains share one sample of origin, sequenced in a study of blood T cells in healthy people across ages. A J-beta primer mix and a sample-barcoded 5' primer were used in a second PCR of roughly 6 to 12 cycles. TCRdb ran MiXCR on the 5' RACE reads and lists one entry per CDR3 protein. The data hold some 1.5 million distinct CDR3 sequences, with 28% observed a single time. The sample comprised blood. These receptors were obtained from a woman in her 30s in good health.

This clonotype was counted a few times. The chain uses TRBV29-1 and TRBJ2-1, with 7 bases aligning to TRBD2. The length of the CDR3 is 12 residues. J lost 4 bases, V lost 8 bases, and 5 bases had no gene match. Germline V gene sequence: CDR1 SQVTM, CDR2 ANQGSEA. This CDR3 is CSQKAGYNEQFF. DNA for the CDR3: TGCAGCCAAAAAGCGGGGTACAATGAGCAGTTCTTC.

Details on this clonotype: Being one base from a much bigger clone, this may be a read error. The CDR3 region is CTSSVSPGLAGDTDTQYF. CDR3 nucleotides: TGTACCAGCAGCGTATCACCCGGTCTGGCCGGGGACACAGATACGCAGTATTTT. The chain couples TRBV9 to TRBJ2-3, with a weak D call TRBD2 (5 bases). Germline V lookup: CDR1 SGDLS, CDR2 YYNGEE. This CDR3 comprises 18 residues.

This sequence joins TRBV5-6 and TRBJ2-1; TRBD2 aligns across 7 bases. Germline V gene lookup returns CDR1 SGHDT and CDR2 YYEEEE. CDR3 length: 17 residues. V gave up 4 bases and J gave up 0 bases; unmatched junction bases: 10. CDR3 DNA sequence: TGTGCCAGCAGCCCGGTCGGGGGGTTGAGCTCCTACAATGAGCAGTTCTTC. Its protein product is CASSPVGGLSSYNEQFF.

The chain carries TRBV9 and TRBJ1-5; D is possibly TRBD1 (6 bases). V lost 0 bases, J lost 4 bases, and 11 bases lay in between. The CDR3 spans 15 residues. Germline CDR1 is SGDLS and CDR2 is YYNGEE. This CDR3 reads CASSVGGTPNQPQHF. The CDR3 region has the DNA TGTGCCAGCAGCGTAGGAGGGACACCTAATCAGCCCCAGCATTTT.

This clonotype was seen at least ten times. The chain employs TRBV3-1 and TRBJ2-5; 8 nucleotides line up with TRBD1. Losses at the gene ends were 4 bases for V and 2 bases for J; bases not matched to a gene: 12. CDR3 size: 17 residues. Germline CDR1 LGHDT, CDR2 YNNKEL (reference sequence). The CDR3 DNA reads TGTGCCAGCAGCCCCAGCGGACAGGGCAAACCTCAAGAGACCCAGTACTTC. This codes for CASSPSGQGKPQETQYF.

This clonotype has just a few counts. Compared with germline, one end of the junction differs, possibly owing to a read error. This chain's CDR3 is CAGSIRGDTQYF. CDR3 in DNA: TGTGCCGGCAGCATCCGAGGAGATACGCAGTATTTT. J is TRBJ2-3 and V is TRBV12-3 or TRBV12-4; the D is unclear. The CDR3 extends over 12 amino acids.

This clonotype turned up a few times. J is TRBJ2-7 and V is TRBV5-1; TRBD1 aligns across 11 bases. CDR3 length: 15 amino acids. Germline V gives CDR1 SGHRS, CDR2 YFSETQ. V lost 4 bases and J lost 6; bases outside the gene matches: 9. The CDR3 DNA reads as TGCGCCAGCAGCCAAGGACAGGGGGCCCTAAGCGAGCAGTACTTC. Protein product: CASSQGQGALSEQYF.

There are many counts of this clonotype. The chain couples TRBV4-2 to TRBJ2-5; 11 nucleotides line up with TRBD2. V shed 1 base and J 4 bases; nucleotides not matched to a gene: 8. The CDR3 has 17 residues. Germline V gene lookup returns CDR1 LGHNA and CDR2 YNFKEQ. CDR3 nucleotides: TGTGCCAGCAGCCAAGTTAGCGGGGGGGCCTTTGGAGAGACCCAGTACTTC. Protein product: CASSQVSGGAFGETQYF.

The table lists this clonotype with a few counts. The gene calls are TRBV9 and TRBJ2-6; D is uncertain. The germline V gene encodes CDR1 SGDLS and CDR2 YYNGEE. Deletions cut 0 bases from V and 0 bases from J, with 7 bases between. The CDR3 covers 16 residues. The CDR3 sequence: CASSVDGFSGANVLTF. DNA for the CDR3: TGTGCCAGCAGCGTAGATGGTTTCTCTGGGGCCAACGTCCTGACTTTC.